This T cell receptor (beta chain) emerged from a study of spatial heterogeneity in lung cancer. Study results and limitations: How many expanded intratumoral alpha and beta TCRs were present tracked the tumor mutation count, which was a count of nonsynonymous mutations.

There are 18 residues in the CDR3. Deletions cut 0 bases from V and 7 bases from J, with 25 bases between. CDR1 and CDR2 (germline): LGHDT, YNNKEL (reference sequence). TCRdb re-called the 5' RACE reads with MiXCR, one entry per CDR3 protein. The sample lists about 2,600 distinct CDR3 sequences, approximately 7.9% seen once, with 25% in the top ten. This clonotype is labeled as medium-sized. Its target is not known. The sample's time point: sample taken at primary tumor resection. Unsorted whole RNA of tumor, nontumor lung or frozen PBMC was sequenced. This sequence joins TRBV3-1 and TRBJ2-7, with TRBD2 as a possible D gene (5 bases). The specimen comprised lung tumor tissue, sampled at surgery. The receptor's source is a male donor with early-stage non-small cell lung cancer. In DNA form, the CDR3 reads TGTGCCAGCAGCCAAGAAGCCCCGGACTCCCCCCAAGGGTATGAGCAGTACTTC. As protein: CASSQEAPDSPQGYEQYF.